One and the same sample provided the 8 T cell receptor beta chains below, sequenced in a study of cytomegalovirus exposure and HLA in healthy donors (dated by TCRdb to the late 2010s). The method behind the library was the immunoSEQ multiplex PCR assay. In TCRdb, the immuneACCESS table is reduced to in-frame sequences with V and J assigned. These tables do not hold every clone; where another copy was compared, an unresolved V gene accounts for under half, and the others remain unexplained. The sample includes roughly 150,000 clones, with 70% to 90% observed a single time. The ten most abundant clones make up around 3% of the sample. Sequencing was done on a sample of PBMCs. The receptors here all came from a man aged 18 to 30 in good health and CMV-seronegative.

The chain has TRBV6-1 and TRBJ2-7; weak D call: TRBD1 (6 bases). CDR1 is MNHNS, CDR2 SASEGT, per germline. The CDR3 loop spans 12 amino acids. V was trimmed by 2 bases and J by 4 bases, leaving 6 bases between them. Here the CDR3 reads CASSEQGYEQYV. DNA for the CDR3: TGTGCCAGCAGTGAACAGGGGTACGAGCAGTACGTC.

The chain recombines TRBV28 with TRBJ2-3; possibly TRBD2 for D (6 bases). The CDR3 is 14 residues long. Trimming cost V 2 bases and J 5 bases, with 11 bases left between them. Germline V lookup: CDR1 MDHEN, CDR2 SYDVKM. The CDR3 bases are TGTGCCAGCAGTTTAGCCGGGAGTAGAGATACGCAGTATTTT. Its translation: CASSLAGSRDTQYF.

The table lists this clone with a count of one. The rearrangement joins TRBV7-9 to TRBJ1-2; D is ambiguous. Germline V gene sequence: CDR1 SEHNR, CDR2 FQNEAQ (reference sequence). CDR3 length: 16 residues. The V end was cut by 1 base, the J end by 2 bases, with 14 bases between. The CDR3 region is CASSLGVQASNYGYTF. CDR3 sequence (DNA): TGTGCCAGCAGCTTAGGGGTGCAGGCATCCAACTATGGCTACACCTTC.

The genes are TRBV5-1 and TRBJ1-2, with D tentatively TRBD1 (5 bases). V shed 4 bases and J shed 4 bases, with 11 bases lying between them. Germline CDR1 and CDR2: SGHRS and YFSETQ. There are 13 residues in the CDR3. The CDR3 coding sequence is TGCGCCAGCAGCCCTGGACAAACCTATGGCTACACCTTC. Translation gives CASSPGQTYGYTF.

This sequence joins TRBV4-1 and TRBJ2-7; 7 positions agree with TRBD2. The V and J ends lost 1 base and 0 bases, in that order; junction bases with no gene match: 3. Germline CDR1 MGHRA, CDR2 YSYEKL. The CDR3 runs to 15 residues. The CDR3 spells CASSQGSSGSYEQYF. DNA for the CDR3: TGCGCCAGCAGCCAAGGGTCTAGCGGCTCCTACGAGCAGTACTTC.

In this sample, this clone turned up a few times. This sequence joins TRBV4-2 and TRBJ2-1, with 7 bases matching TRBD1. J lost 3 bases, V lost 1 base, and 3 bases had no gene match. CDR1 and CDR2 (germline): LGHNA, YNFKEQ. The CDR3 is 15 residues long. DNA of the CDR3: TGTGCCAGCAGCCAAGGGACAGGAGACTACAATGAGCAGTTCTTC. Translation gives CASSQGTGDYNEQFF.

The V call is TRBV20-1, the J call TRBJ2-3; 7 nucleotides agree with TRBD2. Germline CDR1 and CDR2: DFQATT and SNEGSKA (reference sequence). V gave up 7 bases and J gave up 10 bases; unmatched junction bases: 8. The CDR3 is 11 residues long. The CDR3 loop is CSGTTSWAQYF. DNA for the CDR3: TGCAGTGGTACGACTAGCTGGGCGCAGTATTTT.

The chain employs TRBV4-3 and TRBJ1-5; a possible D gene is TRBD1 (6 bases). CDR3 size: 15 residues. Germline V gene lookup returns CDR1 LGHNA and CDR2 YSLEER. The germline V and J ends were trimmed by 1 base and 6 bases, with 13 bases remaining between them. The CDR3 reads CASSQVPGAAQPQHF. CDR3 DNA: TGCGCCAGCAGCCAAGTACCAGGGGCCGCTCAGCCCCAGCATTTT.